Presented here are 23 T cell receptor beta chains from one specimen sequenced in a study of shared clonotypes between healthy human individuals. Profiling relied on immunoSEQ multiplex PCR, and the TCRdb table lists in-frame clones only, not all of them. The sample comprises fewer than 600,000 clones, approximately 85% of which are singletons, and 13% rests with the top ten. Input material: PBMCs. The receptors originated from a woman aged 40 to 50 in good health. Some clones in this sample may be carry-over from other donors' samples.

The chain links TRBV28 to TRBJ1-2; unclear D gene. The V end lost 2 bases, the J end lost 5 bases, and 6 bases lay between the germline ends. From germline, CDR1 is MDHEN and CDR2 SYDVKM. The CDR3 has 12 residues. CDR3 in DNA: TGTGCCAGCAGTTTAGGGTTATATGGCTACACCTTC. Translating it yields CASSLGLYGYTF.

This chain uses TRBV7-2 with TRBJ2-1; tentative D call: TRBD2 (5 bases). CDR1 is SGHTA, CDR2 FQGNSA, per germline. The ends were cut back, 1 base at V and 8 bases at J, with 12 bases in the middle. The CDR3 has 14 residues. CDR3 protein: CASSLVASSHEQFF. The CDR3 DNA follows: TGTGCCAGCAGCTTAGTTGCTAGCAGCCATGAGCAGTTCTTC.

This rearrangement joins TRBV4-3 to TRBJ2-4; the D is unclear. In germline, CDR1 is LGHNA, CDR2 YSLEER. The CDR3 is 15 residues long. V was clipped by 1 base and J by 1 base, with 8 bases between them. CDR3 DNA: TGCGCCAGCAGCCAAGGATTATTCGCCAAAAACATTCAGTACTTC. Amino acids: CASSQGLFAKNIQYF.

The sample holds a few counts of this clone. The chain couples TRBV7-6 to TRBJ2-3, with 8 nucleotides matching TRBD2. CDR3 length equals 15 residues. Germline V lookup: CDR1 SGHVS, CDR2 FNYEAQ. Trimming removed 4 bases from V and 2 bases from J; junction bases left unmatched: 5. This CDR3 is CASSYIAGFTDTQYF. As DNA, the CDR3 is TGTGCCAGCAGCTACATAGCGGGGTTCACAGATACGCAGTATTTT.

The CDR3 reads CSARGQGTQYF. Written as DNA, the CDR3 is TGCAGTGCTAGAGGCCAGGGGACGCAGTATTTT. This sequence joins TRBV20-1 and TRBJ2-3; TRBD1 might be the D (6 bases). The CDR3 has 11 residues. V was pared by 1 base and J by 9 bases, with 8 bases between. Germline assignment: CDR1 DFQATT and CDR2 SNEGSKA (reference sequence).

The chain has TRBV5-1 and TRBJ1-1, with D possibly being TRBD1 (6 bases). The V end was cut by 4 bases, the J end by 2 bases, with 21 bases between. The CDR3 length is 17 residues. From germline, CDR1 is SGHRS and CDR2 YFSETQ. Here the CDR3 reads CASSLPLQGWENTEAFF. In DNA, the CDR3 is TGCGCCAGCAGCCTGCCCTTACAGGGATGGGAAAACACTGAAGCTTTCTTT.

V usage is TRBV5-4 and J usage is TRBJ2-3, with TRBD2 matching over 14 bases. Looked up from germline, CDR1 is SGHNT and CDR2 is YYREEE (reference sequence). V trimming: 4 bases; J trimming: 4 bases; junction bases outside the gene matches: 8. CDR3 length equals 17 residues. The CDR3 reads CASSTGGTSGRSDTQYF. The DNA of the CDR3 is TGTGCCAGCAGCACCGGCGGGACTAGCGGGAGATCAGATACGCAGTATTTT.

There are many counts of this clone. CDR3 nucleotides: TGCGCCAGCAGTCGGGGGACATCGAAGGGACGGCAGTACTTC. Residues: CASSRGTSKGRQYF. The rearrangement uses TRBV23-1 and TRBJ2-7; a possible D gene is TRBD1 (6 bases). TRBV23-1 is noted as an ORF with a role that remains uncertain. Trimming removed 4 bases from V and 9 bases from J, with 19 bases in between. This CDR3 comprises 14 residues.

V gene TRBV2 combines with J gene TRBJ2-1; 7 bases match TRBD2. The CDR3 length is 15 residues. Per the germline V gene, CDR1 is SNHLY and CDR2 is FYNNEI. V lost 4 bases and J lost 4; bases outside the gene matches: 7. This CDR3 reads CASSVSSGLYNEQFF. The CDR3 coding sequence is TGTGCCAGCAGTGTTAGTAGCGGGCTTTACAATGAGCAGTTCTTC.

This chain connects TRBV7-7 to TRBJ2-5; 7 bases are a match to TRBD2. In germline, CDR1 is SSHAT, CDR2 FNYEAQ (reference sequence). Losses at the gene ends were 5 bases for V and 4 bases for J; bases not matched to a gene: 4. The CDR3 is made up of 13 amino acids. In DNA form, the CDR3 reads TGTGCCAGCAGCAGCGGGGCGGGAGAGACCCAGTACTTC. It specifies CASSSGAGETQYF.

This chain connects TRBV7-2 to TRBJ1-1; D is unclear. Trimming removed 5 bases at V and 4 bases at J, with 11 bases between. The germline V gene has CDR1 SGHTA and CDR2 FQGNSA. The length of the CDR3 is 13 residues. This chain's CDR3 is CASSKDLRTEAFF. Written as DNA, the CDR3 is TGTGCCAGCAGCAAAGACCTTCGCACTGAAGCTTTCTTT.

The gene calls are TRBV5-1 and TRBJ1-4; D perhaps matches TRBD1 (5 bases). The CDR3 has 15 amino acids. The germline CDR1 and CDR2 sequences are SGHRS and YFSETQ. V was trimmed by 0 bases and J by 5 bases, leaving 11 bases between them. The CDR3 sequence: CASSLEARENEKLFF. The CDR3 nucleotides are TGCGCCAGCAGCTTGGAGGCCAGGGAGAATGAAAAACTGTTTTTT.

The chain uses TRBV2 and TRBJ2-7, with 7 bases lining up with TRBD2. Germline assignment: CDR1 SNHLY and CDR2 FYNNEI. Trimming at V came to 6 bases and at J to 1 base, leaving 6 bases not matched to a gene. The CDR3 has 14 amino acids. The CDR3 region is CASREAGVSYEQYF. CDR3 nucleotides: TGTGCCAGCAGGGAGGCGGGGGTATCCTACGAGCAGTACTTC.

The rearrangement joins TRBV27 to TRBJ2-1; 10 bases line up with TRBD2. The CDR3 has 20 residues. The V and J ends lost 2 bases and 1 base, in that order; junction bases with no gene match: 14. Germline loops: CDR1 MNHEY, CDR2 SMNVEV (reference sequence). The CDR3 nucleotides are TGTGCCAGCAGTTTAAGGTCTCCTAGCGGGAGTGGTGGATCCTACAATGAGCAGTTCTTC. Amino acid sequence: CASSLRSPSGSGGSYNEQFF.

In this sample, this clone turned up a few times. The chain couples TRBV23-1 to TRBJ1-3; D is undetermined. TRBV23-1 belongs to the ORF category, with a function that is uncertain. The CDR3 is 13 residues long. CDR3 bases: TGCATTTCTACTTACCCCTCTGGAAACACCATATATTTT. The encoded protein is CISTYPSGNTIYF.

The rearrangement uses TRBV5-1 and TRBJ1-5; D may be TRBD1 (6 bases). This CDR3 contains 15 residues. Trimming took 4 bases from V and 7 from J, leaving 18 bases between them. CDR1 SGHRS and CDR2 YFSETQ come from the germline V gene. The CDR3 here is CASSPSWGAAQPQHF. In nucleotides, the CDR3 is TGCGCCAGCAGCCCCTCCTGGGGGGCAGCCCAGCCCCAGCATTTT.

The J gene is TRBJ1-4, the V gene TRBV7-9; TRBD1 is a possible D gene (6 bases). CDR3 size: 15 residues. With 5 bases removed from V and 10 bases from J, the gap between germline ends came to 20 bases. Germline lookup yields CDR1 SEHNR and CDR2 FQNEAQ (reference sequence). This chain's CDR3 is CASSEISGAQGKLFF. CDR3 bases: TGTGCCAGCAGCGAAATTTCAGGGGCCCAAGGAAAACTGTTTTTT.

The V call is TRBV5-1, the J call TRBJ2-6; D perhaps matches TRBD1 (6 bases). Looked up from germline, CDR1 is SGHRS and CDR2 is YFSETQ. V lost 0 bases, J lost 0 bases, and 22 bases lay in between. The CDR3 is made up of 21 amino acids. The CDR3 spells CASSLDSRVLTGISGANVLTF. The CDR3 DNA sequence: TGCGCCAGCAGCTTGGATTCTCGGGTACTGACAGGAATCTCTGGGGCCAACGTCCTGACTTTC.

The rearrangement links TRBV2 to TRBJ1-2; D perhaps matches TRBD1 (6 bases). Trimming took off 8 bases at V and 4 bases at J, with 23 bases between the two ends. The CDR3 length is 16 residues. Germline CDR1 reads SNHLY; CDR2 reads FYNNEI. The CDR3 nucleotides are TGTGCCAGCCTAAAGGGGGAGGACGGGTTCGGCTATGGCTACACCTTC. Protein: CASLKGEDGFGYGYTF.

J is TRBJ2-7 and V is TRBV4-3; the match to TRBD2 covers 7 bases. Germline assignment: CDR1 LGHNA and CDR2 YSLEER. After removal of 3 bases from V and 5 bases from J, the junction contained 10 bases not matched to a gene. There are 15 residues in the CDR3. The CDR3: CASSQGLPILDEQYF. The CDR3 nucleotides are TGCGCCAGCAGCCAGGGACTACCGATTCTCGACGAGCAGTACTTC.

This chain links TRBV25-1 with TRBJ2-5; D might be TRBD2 (6 bases). The DNA end favors TRBJ2-7, so the J call may be wrong. This CDR3 is 13 amino acids long. Germline V gene data show CDR1 as MGHDK and CDR2 as SYGVNS. CDR3 protein: CASNAVGGYEQYF. CDR3 nucleotide sequence: TGTGCCAGCAACGCCGTTGGGGGGTACGAGCAGTACTTC.

This clone was counted once. The chain couples TRBV5-1 to TRBJ1-4; D call uncertain. The CDR3 is made up of 17 amino acids. V lost 4 bases and J 5 bases, leaving 21 bases between the germline ends. Germline CDR1 SGHRS, CDR2 YFSETQ. The CDR3 DNA sequence: TGCGCCAGCAGCCCTGCGATTAACACGATACTAAATGAAAAACTGTTTTTT. Amino acid sequence: CASSPAINTILNEKLFF.

The V and J genes are TRBV19 and TRBJ2-5; 8 bases are a match to TRBD1. The V and J ends lost 6 bases and 5 bases, in that order; junction bases with no gene match: 8. The CDR3 totals 14 residues. Germline V gene data show CDR1 as LNHDA and CDR2 as SQIVND (reference sequence). CDR3 nucleotide sequence: TGTGCCAGTAGCGACAGGGGAGTACGGGAGACCCAGTACTTC. The encoded protein is CASSDRGVRETQYF.